The 21 T cell receptor beta chains in this list originate from one sample, sequenced in a study of T cell responses to AZD1222 COVID-19 vaccine. TCRdb's copy holds only in-frame clones and misses some; the assay was immunoSEQ multiplex PCR. This table holds 90,000 to 150,000 clones, around 85% found once. The material was peripheral blood, obtained on day 0 of AZD1222 vaccination. The receptor set was obtained from an adult in good health.

This clone was seen only a few times. V is TRBV6-5 and J is TRBJ1-4, with 8 positions matching TRBD1. In germline, CDR1 is MNHEY, CDR2 SVGAGI. Trimming took 7 bases from V and 5 from J; bases not matched to a gene: 9. This CDR3 is 15 amino acids long. CDR3 coding DNA: TGTGCCAGCACCCAAAACAGGGGGGCCAATGAAAAACTGTTTTTT. Translated, it gives CASTQNRGANEKLFF.

V usage is TRBV9 and J usage is TRBJ2-1; D might be TRBD2 (6 bases). Trimming removed 4 bases at V and 9 bases at J, with 20 bases between. Germline loops: CDR1 SGDLS, CDR2 YYNGEE. This CDR3 contains 15 residues. CDR3 amino acids: CASSPWPGTSSEQFF. CDR3 sequence (DNA): TGTGCCAGCAGCCCTTGGCCCGGGACTTCGTCTGAGCAGTTCTTC.

About this clone: The junction shows a germline mismatch at one end, possibly a read error. The chain carries TRBV6-5 and TRBJ2-7; the D call may be TRBD1 or TRBD2 (5 bases each). CDR1 MNHEY and CDR2 SVGAGI come from the germline V gene. The CDR3 totals 14 residues. The CDR3 loop is CASSHGAESVKGRF. CDR3 coding DNA: TGTGCCAGCAGTCACGGGGCGGAATCAGTAAAGGGTCGCTTC.

This clone was counted a single time. This chain uses TRBV11-1 with TRBJ2-1, with 9 positions matching TRBD1. Germline V lookup: CDR1 SGHAT, CDR2 FQDESV (reference sequence). The CDR3 is 15 amino acids. Trimming removed 4 bases from V and 9 bases from J; junction bases left unmatched: 10. CDR3 DNA sequence: TGTGCCAGCAGCTGGGGACAGGGCCGAGGGAGTGAGCAGTTCTTC. This codes for CASSWGQGRGSEQFF.

This clone was seen only a few times. The chain has TRBV30 and TRBJ2-6; D gene ambiguous. CDR1 and CDR2 from the germline V gene are GTSNPN and SVGIG (reference sequence). Trimming shortened V by 2 bases and J by 0 bases, and 11 bases separated the two germline ends. This CDR3 comprises 16 residues. CDR3 amino acids: CAWSISLSSGANVLTF. In DNA, the CDR3 is TGTGCCTGGAGTATTAGCTTGAGCTCTGGGGCCAACGTCCTGACTTTC.

This chain links TRBV6-5 with TRBJ2-3; maybe TRBD1 (8 bases). The CDR3 has 15 amino acids. V lost 5 bases and J lost 3, with 15 bases in between. Germline assignment: CDR1 MNHEY and CDR2 SVGAGI. This CDR3 reads CASSLQGEGTDTQYF. The DNA for the CDR3 is TGTGCCAGCAGTCTACAGGGGGAGGGGACAGATACGCAGTATTTT.

V usage is TRBV6-5 and J usage is TRBJ2-3, with TRBD1 matching over 9 bases. Trimming removed 5 bases from V and 2 bases from J; junction bases left unmatched: 5. The CDR3 runs 15 residues. From germline, CDR1 is MNHEY and CDR2 SVGAGI. For the CDR3, the DNA is TGTGCCAGCAGTCGGGGACAGGGTGTCACAGATACGCAGTATTTT. Translated: CASSRGQGVTDTQYF.

The J gene is TRBJ2-2, the V gene TRBV7-6; no definite D call. Trimming cost V 1 base and J 1 base, with 10 bases left between them. Germline V lookup: CDR1 SGHVS, CDR2 FNYEAQ. The CDR3 extends over 16 amino acids. The CDR3 loop reads CASSLVAPGNTGELFF. CDR3 bases: TGTGCCAGCAGCTTAGTCGCCCCCGGGAACACCGGGGAGCTGTTTTTT.

This chain connects TRBV7-8 to TRBJ1-2, with TRBD1 identical over 7 bases. After removal of 1 base from V and 4 bases from J, the junction contained 3 bases not matched to a gene. Germline loops: CDR1 SGHVS, CDR2 FQNEAQ. There are 14 residues in the CDR3. This CDR3 is CASSLGGQTYGYTF. The CDR3 nucleotides read TGTGCCAGCAGCTTAGGGGGACAGACCTATGGCTACACCTTC.

With regard to this clone: Additional DNA sequences in this sample encode the identical CDR3. V usage is TRBV6-2 or TRBV6-3 and J usage is TRBJ1-6; D is perhaps TRBD1 (5 bases). Germline CDR1 reads MNHEY; CDR2 reads SVGEGT. The germline V and J ends were trimmed by 0 bases and 6 bases, with 6 bases remaining between them. This CDR3 contains 14 residues. The CDR3 protein is CASSYSGGNSPLHF. CDR3 DNA sequence: TGTGCCAGCAGTTACTCGGGGGGTAATTCACCCCTCCACTTT.

The chain recombines TRBV15 with TRBJ1-5; 9 bases fit TRBD1. The J segment lost 2 bases and the V segment lost 3 bases, leaving 14 bases of the junction unmatched. The length of the CDR3 is 19 residues. Germline V lookup: CDR1 LNHNV, CDR2 YYDKDF (reference sequence). CDR3 loop: CATSSLFGQGQVGNQPQHF. The CDR3 DNA reads TGTGCCACCAGCAGCCTCTTTGGACAGGGGCAAGTTGGCAATCAGCCCCAGCATTTT.

The J gene is TRBJ1-1, the V gene TRBV7-3, with D unresolved. The V end was cut by 3 bases, the J end by 1 base, with 6 bases between. This CDR3 comprises 13 residues. Germline V gives CDR1 SGHTA, CDR2 FQGTGA. CDR3 residues: CASSFGSNTEAFF. The CDR3 DNA reads as TGTGCCAGCAGCTTTGGTTCGAACACTGAAGCTTTCTTT.

This clone was seen only once. The V call is TRBV7-9, the J call TRBJ1-6; D ambiguous. Germline assignment: CDR1 SEHNR and CDR2 FQNEAQ (reference sequence). The CDR3 sequence is 13 residues long. The ends were cut back, 1 base at V and 11 bases at J, with 9 bases in the middle. The CDR3 loop is CASSLEDTPPLHF. The CDR3 nucleotides read TGTGCCAGCAGCTTAGAGGATACCCCACCCCTCCACTTT.

CDR3 protein: CAISESPPGAQLNQPQHF. CDR3 nucleotide sequence: TGTGCCATCAGTGAGTCGCCACCCGGGGCCCAACTCAATCAGCCCCAGCATTTT. The V and J genes are TRBV10-3 and TRBJ1-5; perhaps TRBD1 as D (5 bases). V lost 0 bases, J lost 3 bases, and 18 bases lay in between. CDR3 length: 18 amino acids. CDR1 and CDR2 from the germline V gene are ENHRY and SYGVKD.

This chain connects TRBV3-1 (or the pseudogene TRBV3-2) to TRBJ1-3; D ambiguous. The CDR3 covers 13 residues. V was shortened by 0 bases and J by 3 bases, with 3 bases between the two germline ends. Germline CDR1 is LGHDT and CDR2 is YNNKEL (reference sequence). As DNA, the CDR3 is TGTGCCAGCAGCCAAGAGTATGGAAACACCATATATTTT. Amino acid sequence: CASSQEYGNTIYF.

The chain is built from TRBV2 and TRBJ1-2; TRBD1 agrees at 7 bases. V shed 2 bases, J shed 7 bases, and the junction held 4 bases outside the gene matches. Germline V gene lookup returns CDR1 SNHLY and CDR2 FYNNEI. The CDR3 extends over 13 amino acids. CDR3 DNA sequence: TGTGCCAGCAGTGAATGGAGGGGGCCTGGCTACACCTTC. Amino acids: CASSEWRGPGYTF.

This chain uses TRBV28 with TRBJ2-2; D uncertain. Between the trimmed V and J ends, which lost 7 bases and 1 base, there was a span of 7 bases. This CDR3 region has 13 residues. CDR1 MDHEN and CDR2 SYDVKM come from the germline V gene. The CDR3 is CASIARNTGELFF. The CDR3, as DNA: TGTGCCAGCATCGCCAGGAACACCGGGGAGCTGTTTTTT.

This chain connects TRBV30 to TRBJ1-5; 7 bases are shared with TRBD1. Germline CDR1 is GTSNPN and CDR2 is SVGIG (reference sequence). The length of the CDR3 is 14 residues. The junction had 7 bases not matched to a gene; V was cut back by 3 bases and J by 5 bases. CDR3 DNA sequence: TGTGCCTGGAGCACCGGGACAGTCGATCAGCCCCAGCATTTT. Translating it yields CAWSTGTVDQPQHF.

This chain uses TRBV28 with TRBJ1-1; D possibly corresponds to TRBD1 (5 bases). V lost 2 bases to trimming and J lost 0 bases, with 7 bases between them. Looked up from germline, CDR1 is MDHEN and CDR2 is SYDVKM. There are 14 residues in the CDR3. CDR3 nucleotide sequence: TGTGCCAGCAGTTTAAGGGGCTTGAACACTGAAGCTTTCTTT. This codes for CASSLRGLNTEAFF.

The chain joins TRBV10-3 to TRBJ1-1; 8 bases are shared with TRBD1. This CDR3 is 14 amino acids long. The trim removed 6 bases at V and 0 bases at J, leaving 3 bases unmatched. Germline V CDR1 and CDR2: ENHRY, SYGVKD. The CDR3, as DNA: TGTGCCATCAGCAGACAGGGGATGAACACTGAAGCTTTCTTT. It translates to CAISRQGMNTEAFF.

The chain couples TRBV30 to TRBJ1-1, with TRBD1 matching over 9 bases. From germline, CDR1 is GTSNPN and CDR2 SVGIG (reference sequence). The CDR3 totals 15 residues. Trimming took 0 bases from V and 10 from J; bases not matched to a gene: 12. The CDR3 coding sequence is TGTGCCTGGAGTGTAGGCCGGGGACAGGGAAGGACAGCTTTCTTT. Translation: CAWSVGRGQGRTAFF.